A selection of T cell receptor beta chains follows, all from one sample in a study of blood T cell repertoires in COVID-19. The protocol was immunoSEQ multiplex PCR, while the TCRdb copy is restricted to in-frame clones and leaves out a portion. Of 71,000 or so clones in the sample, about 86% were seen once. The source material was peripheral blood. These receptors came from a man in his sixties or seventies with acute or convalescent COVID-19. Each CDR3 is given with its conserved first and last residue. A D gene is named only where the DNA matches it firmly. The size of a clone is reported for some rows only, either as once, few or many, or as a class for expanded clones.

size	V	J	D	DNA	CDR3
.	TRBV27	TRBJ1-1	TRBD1	TGTGCCAGCAGTCTAGGACAGGGGGCCGGACGGGCTTTCTTT	CASSLGQGAGRAFF
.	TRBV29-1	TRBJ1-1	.	TGCAGCGTCTCTCCCGGGGGCGGGAGCACTGAAGCTTTCTTT	CSVSPGGGSTEAFF
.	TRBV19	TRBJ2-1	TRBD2	TGTGCCAGCACTAGCGCCAGCTCCTACAATGAGCAGTTCTTC	CASTSASSYNEQFF
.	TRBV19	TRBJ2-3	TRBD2	TGTGCCAGTAGTGCGGCGGGAGGCCGGGGAGATACGCAGTATTTT	CASSAAGGRGDTQYF
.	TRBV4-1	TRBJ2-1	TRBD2	TGCGCCAGCAGCCCTGCTGAGACTAGCGGGAGCGGGGAGCAGTTCTTC	CASSPAETSGSGEQFF
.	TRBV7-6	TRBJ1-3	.	TGTGCCAGCAGCTTAAGCGCAGGGACTGGAAACACCATATATTTT	CASSLSAGTGNTIYF
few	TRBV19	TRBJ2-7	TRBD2	TGTGCCAGTAGTATTGGGACTAGTATCTACGAGCAGTACTTC	CASSIGTSIYEQYF
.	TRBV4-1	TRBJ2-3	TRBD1	TGCGCCAGCAGCAAGTCACAGGGGGAAAGGACAGATACGCAGTATTTT	CASSKSQGERTDTQYF
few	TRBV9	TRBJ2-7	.	TGTGCCAGCAGCGTAGCCCTGCAGGGGGGCGAGCAGTACTTC	CASSVALQGGEQYF
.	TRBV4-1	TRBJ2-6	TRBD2	TGCGCCAGCAGCCAGATGAGCGGGAGGCTCGAGTACGGGGCCAACGTCCTGACTTTC	CASSQMSGRLEYGANVLTF
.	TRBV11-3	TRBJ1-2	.	TGTGCCAGCAGCTCCATCCGGGGTTCGGACTATGGCTACACCTTC	CASSSIRGSDYGYTF
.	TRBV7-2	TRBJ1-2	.	TGTGCCAGCAGCCCCCGACAGGACTTTAACTATGGCTACACCTTC	CASSPRQDFNYGYTF
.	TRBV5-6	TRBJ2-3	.	TGTGCCAGCAGCGGAGCACTTGGTACGCAGTATTTT	CASSGALGTQYF
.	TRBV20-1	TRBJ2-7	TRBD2	TGCAGTGCTAGTTATAATAGCGGGAGTTACGAGCAGTACTTC	CSASYNSGSYEQYF
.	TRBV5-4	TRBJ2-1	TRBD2	TGTGCCAGCAGCTCTACTAGCGGGAGCTCCTACAATGAGCAGTTCTTC	CASSSTSGSSYNEQFF
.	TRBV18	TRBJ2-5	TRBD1	TGTGCCAGCTCACCTCAACAGGGGGCGGGGGAGACCCAGTACTTC	CASSPQQGAGETQYF
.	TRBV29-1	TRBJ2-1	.	TGCAGCGCAGTCTCGAGCTCCTACAATGAGCAGTTCTTC	CSAVSSSYNEQFF
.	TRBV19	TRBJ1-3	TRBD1	TGTGCCAGTAGGGAAACAGGGGGAGCTGGAAACACCATATATTTT	CASRETGGAGNTIYF
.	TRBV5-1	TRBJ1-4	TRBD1	TGCGCCAGCAGCTTGGTTCAGGGGGCCGGGATTGAAAAACTGTTTTTT	CASSLVQGAGIEKLFF
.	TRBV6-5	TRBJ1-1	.	TGTGCCAGCAGTTACATTAGCGGGGGGCGGGTCACTGAAGCTTTCTTT	CASSYISGGRVTEAFF
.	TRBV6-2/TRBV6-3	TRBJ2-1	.	TGTGCCAGCAGTTCCGCAGGGAATTCCCTATACAATGAGCAGTTCTTC	CASSSAGNSLYNEQFF
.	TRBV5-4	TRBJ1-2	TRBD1	TGTGCCAGCAGCCCGACAGGGGACGGGGGCTACACCTTC	CASSPTGDGGYTF
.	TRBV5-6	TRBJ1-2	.	TGTGCCAGCAGCTTGGGTGCCGGGACATATCCCCTCGGGGGGACCTTC	CASSLGAGTYPLGGTF
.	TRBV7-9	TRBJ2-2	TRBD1	TGTGCCAGCAGCTATACAGGGGGCGGCACCGGGGAGCTGTTTTTT	CASSYTGGGTGELFF
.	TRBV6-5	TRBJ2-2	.	TGTGCCAGCAGAGGCGACATCGCGAACACCGGGGAGCTGTTTTTT	CASRGDIANTGELFF
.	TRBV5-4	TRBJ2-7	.	TGTGCCAGCAGCTTCAAGCTAGTCGACGAGCAGTACTTC	CASSFKLVDEQYF
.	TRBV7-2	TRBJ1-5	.	TGTGCCAGCAGCGCGAGTTATAGCAATCAGCCCCAGCATTTT	CASSASYSNQPQHF
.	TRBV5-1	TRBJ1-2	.	TGCGCCAGCAGCTCCTCGGAGGGGAATGGCTACACCTTC	CASSSSEGNGYTF
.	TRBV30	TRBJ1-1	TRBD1	TGTGCCTGGAGTGTTGGGCAGGGGGGCGCTGAAGCTTTCTTT	CAWSVGQGGAEAFF
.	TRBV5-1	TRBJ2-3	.	TGCGCCAGCAGCTTGCAAGCGGGCACCGTCACAGATACGCAGTATTTT	CASSLQAGTVTDTQYF
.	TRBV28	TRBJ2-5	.	TGTGCCAGCAGTTTAAGGGGACATAACCAAGAGACCCAGTACTTC	CASSLRGHNQETQYF
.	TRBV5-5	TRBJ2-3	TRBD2	TGTGCCAGCAGCTTTCCCGCTAGCGGAAGCACAGATACGCAGTATTTT	CASSFPASGSTDTQYF
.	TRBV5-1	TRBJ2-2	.	TGCGCCAGCAGCTTGGTGGAGGGGAACACCGGGGAGCTGTTTTTT	CASSLVEGNTGELFF
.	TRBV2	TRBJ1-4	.	TGTGCCAGCAGGGGGGACACACTTAATGAAAAACTGTTTTTT	CASRGDTLNEKLFF
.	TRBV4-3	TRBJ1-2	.	TGCGCCAGCAGCCAAACGACGGGGAACGCTAACTATGGCTACACCTTC	CASSQTTGNANYGYTF
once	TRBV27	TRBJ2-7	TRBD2	TGTGCCAGCAGTTTAGAAGGGACTAGCGGACTCTACGAGCAGTACTTC	CASSLEGTSGLYEQYF
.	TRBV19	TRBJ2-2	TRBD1	TGTGCCAGTAGTATCCCGGGACAGTCCACCGGGGAGCTGTTTTTT	CASSIPGQSTGELFF
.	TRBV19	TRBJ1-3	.	TGTGCCAGTAGTATAAAGGGGATCGTCTCTGGAAACACCATATATTTT	CASSIKGIVSGNTIYF
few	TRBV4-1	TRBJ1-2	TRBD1	TGCGCCAGCAGCCAAGACAGGGGGCGAGGCTATGGCTACACCTTC	CASSQDRGRGYGYTF
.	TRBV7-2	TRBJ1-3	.	TGTGCCAGCAGCACACAGGTCTCTGGAAACACCATATATTTT	CASSTQVSGNTIYF
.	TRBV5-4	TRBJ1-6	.	TGTGCCAGCAGCCTAGAAGGGGGTCAGGTCCCCCACTTT	CASSLEGGQVPHF
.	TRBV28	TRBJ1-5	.	TGTGCCAGCAGTTTGGTACAGCTATCTCAGCCCCAGCATTTT	CASSLVQLSQPQHF
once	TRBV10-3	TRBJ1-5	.	TGTGCCATCAGGGACCCGGGGGGCAATCAGCCCCAGCATTTT	CAIRDPGGNQPQHF
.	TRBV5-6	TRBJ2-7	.	TGTGCCAGCAGCTTGGGCGGCCCTCATACCTACGAGCAGTACTTC	CASSLGGPHTYEQYF
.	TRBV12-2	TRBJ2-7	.	TGTGCAAGTCGTCCGCGAGTGAGGGCATACTACGAGCAGTACTTC	CASRPRVRAYYEQYF
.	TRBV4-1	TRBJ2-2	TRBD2	TGCGCCAGCAGCCAAACTACCGGGACTAGCGGGTCCGCGAACACCGGGGAGCTGTTTTTT	CASSQTTGTSGSANTGELFF
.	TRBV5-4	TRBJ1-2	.	TGTGCCAGCAGCTTGGACGAGGGCCTTGGGGGCTACACCTTC	CASSLDEGLGGYTF
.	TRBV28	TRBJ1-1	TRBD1	TGTGCCAGCAGTTTAAGTATGGGGACAGGGGTGACTGAAGCTTTCTTT	CASSLSMGTGVTEAFF
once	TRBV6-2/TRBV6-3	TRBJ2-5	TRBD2	TGTGCCAGCAGTTACGGCCGACTAGCGGGAGGTCAGAAGACCCAGTACTTC	CASSYGRLAGGQKTQYF
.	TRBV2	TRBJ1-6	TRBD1	TGTGCCAGCAGTCGGACAGGTCAAAGGAGCTCCTATAATTCACCCCTCCACTTT	CASSRTGQRSSYNSPLHF
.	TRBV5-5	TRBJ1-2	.	TGTGCCAGCAGCTCATTGACAGGTCGAAACTATGGCTACACCTTC	CASSSLTGRNYGYTF
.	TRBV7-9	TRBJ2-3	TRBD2	TGTGCCAGCAGCGGACTAGCGGGAGATACGCAGTATTTT	CASSGLAGDTQYF
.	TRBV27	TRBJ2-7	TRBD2	TGTGCCAGCAGTTCCCTAGCGGGCACCTCCTACGAGCAGTACTTC	CASSSLAGTSYEQYF